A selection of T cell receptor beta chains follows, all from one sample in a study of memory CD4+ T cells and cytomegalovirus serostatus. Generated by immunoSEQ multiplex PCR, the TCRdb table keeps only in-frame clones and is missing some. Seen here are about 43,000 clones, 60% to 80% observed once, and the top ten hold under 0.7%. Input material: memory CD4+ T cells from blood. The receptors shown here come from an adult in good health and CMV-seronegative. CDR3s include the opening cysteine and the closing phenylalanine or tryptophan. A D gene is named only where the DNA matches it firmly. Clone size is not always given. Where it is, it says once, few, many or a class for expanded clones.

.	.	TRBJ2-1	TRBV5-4	TGTGCCAGCAGCTTGGTTGGGGGGGCGAATGAGCAGTTCTTC	CASSLVGGANEQFF
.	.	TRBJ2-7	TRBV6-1	TGTGCCAGCAGTGATGGGACTCCTCCGTACGAGCAGTACTTC	CASSDGTPPYEQYF
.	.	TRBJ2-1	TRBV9	TGTGCCAGCAGCGTAGACAGGCCTAACAATGAGCAGTTCTTC	CASSVDRPNNEQFF
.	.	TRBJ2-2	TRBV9	TGTGCCAGCAGCGTAGATCCGAACACCGGGGAGCTGTTTTTT	CASSVDPNTGELFF
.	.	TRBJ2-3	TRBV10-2	TGCGCCAGCATGCAGGGTGCCGATACGCAGTATTTT	CASMQGADTQYF
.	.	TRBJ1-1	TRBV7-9	TGTGCCAGCAGCTTAGCCGGGCCCAAAGCGGCTGAAGCTTTCTTT	CASSLAGPKAAEAFF
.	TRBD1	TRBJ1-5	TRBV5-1	TGCGCCAGCAGCCTTTGGGACAGCCTCAATCAGCCCCAGCATTTT	CASSLWDSLNQPQHF
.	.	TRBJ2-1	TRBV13	TGTGCCAGCAGCTTAGGCCGGCAGATCCTTGGGAATGAGCAGTTCTTC	CASSLGRQILGNEQFF
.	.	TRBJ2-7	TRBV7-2	TGTGCCAGCAGCTTACAGGGAGGTGTCGGGGAGCAGTACTTC	CASSLQGGVGEQYF
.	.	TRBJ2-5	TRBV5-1	TGCGCCAGCAGCTTGGGCGAGGGGACCCAGTACTTC	CASSLGEGTQYF
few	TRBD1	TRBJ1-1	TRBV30	TGTGCCTGGAGTGGCGGAGGGGGCGCGGGTGAAGCTTTCTTT	CAWSGGGGAGEAFF